This T cell receptor (beta chain) was found in a study of TIL therapy for anti-PD-1-resistant metastatic lung cancer. Study background: Most patients had lung adenocarcinoma; four tumors were EGFR-mutant, two ALK-rearranged; half smoked currently or formerly. Study-wide findings and caveats: The baseline peripheral repertoire was partially replaced by infused TIL clonotypes that later decayed. This highly selected cohort may not generalize to typical lung cancer patients.

Time point noted: pre-treatment sample, taken before nivolumab and TIL therapy. Adults with stage 4 NSCLC were enrolled in a phase I trial. Sequencing used immunoSEQ v3. The assay was immunoSEQ multiplex PCR, and TCRdb's table has in-frame clones only and misses some. The data contain 55,000 or so clones, 75% to 85% of them singletons. In its sample, this clone was seen once. What it binds is not known. CDR3 length equals 15 residues. The receptor comes from a person aged 30 to 80 with non-small cell lung cancer. The sample consisted of blood, taken at baseline. The chain joins TRBV21-1 to TRBJ2-5. TRBV21-1 is listed as a pseudogene. The CDR3 DNA sequence: TGTGCCAGCAGCCCCCGGGCAGGAAGACAAGAGACCCAGTACTTC. Its translation: CASSPRAGRQETQYF.